The next 32 T cell receptor beta chains were all read from a single sample in a study of response to subunit inactivated influenza vaccine. TCRdb re-called the RT-PCR reads through MiXCR, storing one row per CDR3 protein. The sample lists 630,000 or so distinct CDR3 sequences, approximately 14% occurring once. The sample was PBMCs from blood, taken roughly 12 days after vaccination. Receptor source: a man between 50 and 59 years old who received an inactivated influenza vaccine.

This clonotype was seen a handful of times. The V gene is TRBV7-3, the J gene TRBJ2-3; D tentatively fits TRBD1 or TRBD2 (5 bases each). Germline values: CDR1 SGHTA, CDR2 FQGTGA. Trimming took off 5 bases at V and 4 bases at J, with 19 bases between the two ends. This CDR3 is 16 amino acids long. The CDR3 protein is CASSTFSGAEADTQYF. Here the CDR3 DNA reads TGTGCCAGCAGCACCTTCTCCGGGGCCGAGGCAGATACGCAGTATTTT.

Only a few counts were recorded for this clonotype. The rearrangement joins TRBV24-1 to TRBJ2-1; 16 bases line up with TRBD2. This CDR3 region has 16 residues. From germline, CDR1 is KGHDR and CDR2 SFDVKD. Trimming at V came to 1 base and at J to 8 bases, leaving 1 base not matched to a gene. CDR3 protein: CATSDFGTSGGDEQFF. The CDR3 nucleotides are TGTGCCACCAGTGATTTCGGGACTAGCGGGGGGGATGAGCAGTTCTTC.

This clonotype came up once. This chain links TRBV7-9 with TRBJ2-1; D is perhaps TRBD1 or TRBD2 (6 bases each). The length of the CDR3 is 15 residues. Germline values: CDR1 SEHNR, CDR2 FQNEAQ (reference sequence). The V and J ends lost 5 bases and 4 bases respectively, with 15 bases between them. CDR3: CASSPRGDLYNEQFF. For the CDR3, the DNA is TGTGCCAGCAGCCCGAGGGGGGACTTATACAATGAGCAGTTCTTC.

The chain carries TRBV18 and TRBJ2-2, with 10 bases matching TRBD2. J was trimmed by 5 bases and V by 2 bases; bases with no gene match: 11. This CDR3 contains 18 residues. Per the germline V gene, CDR1 is KGHSH and CDR2 is LQKENI. This chain's CDR3 is CASSPNIPGLASTGELFF. DNA of the CDR3: TGTGCCAGCTCACCAAACATACCGGGACTAGCGAGTACCGGGGAGCTGTTTTTT. Full variable domain (rest looked up from reference TRBV18 and TRBJ2-2): NAGVMQNPRHLVRRRGQEARLRCSPMKGHSHVYWYRQLPEEGLKFMVYLQKENIIDESGMPKERFSAEFPKEGPSILRIQQVVRGDSAAYFCASSPNIPGLASTGELFFGEGSRLTVL.

The chain has TRBV4-1 and TRBJ2-7; D is unresolved. Germline lookup yields CDR1 MGHRA and CDR2 YSYEKL. V lost 0 bases to trimming and J lost 0 bases, with 9 bases between them. This CDR3 has 15 residues. The CDR3 loop reads CASSQDPGDSYEQYF. The CDR3 nucleotides read TGCGCCAGCAGCCAAGATCCCGGAGACTCCTACGAGCAGTACTTC.

This clonotype was detected only a few times. This chain links TRBV9 with TRBJ2-5; D is ambiguous. Germline-derived CDR1 and CDR2 are SGDLS and YYNGEE. This CDR3 is 14 amino acids long. V dropped 6 bases and J dropped 5 bases, with 17 bases sitting between them. The CDR3 DNA reads TGTGCCAGCACCCTGACCTCCAACGGGGAGACCCAGTACTTC. Residues: CASTLTSNGETQYF.

The chain carries TRBV20-1 and TRBJ1-6, with 7 bases that match TRBD1. This CDR3 comprises 14 residues. V was pared by 5 bases and J by 7 bases, with 8 bases of the junction left unmatched. Germline CDR1 reads DFQATT; CDR2 reads SNEGSKA (reference sequence). The CDR3 sequence: CSASKTGPNSPLHF. The CDR3 DNA reads as TGCAGTGCTTCGAAGACAGGGCCCAATTCACCCCTCCACTTT.

This clonotype was recorded a few times. The chain uses TRBV6-5 and TRBJ2-7, with a weak D call TRBD2 (5 bases). V was clipped by 0 bases and J by 2 bases, with 14 bases between them. Germline V lookup: CDR1 MNHEY, CDR2 SVGAGI. This CDR3 spans 16 amino acids. The chain's CDR3 is CASSYSLLAVTYEQYF. As DNA, the CDR3 is TGTGCCAGCAGTTACTCTCTCCTAGCCGTAACCTACGAGCAGTACTTC.

This clonotype was counted a few times. A much larger clone lies a single base off, so this may be a read error. This chain links TRBV3-1 with TRBJ2-7; D not resolved. V lost 1 base and J lost 5, with 6 bases in between. This CDR3 is built from 12 residues. CDR1 is LGHDT, CDR2 YNNKEL, per germline (reference sequence). CDR3 DNA sequence: TGTGCCAGCAGCCAAGTGGGGAACGAGCAGTACTTC. Amino acid sequence: CASSQVGNEQYF.

CDR3 region: CASSPPRDRAEQFF. Here the CDR3 DNA reads TGTGCCAGCAGCCCGCCACGGGACAGGGCTGAGCAGTTCTTC. The chain uses TRBV7-8 and TRBJ2-1; TRBD1 matches at 9 bases. The J segment lost 9 bases and the V segment lost 5 bases, leaving 8 bases of the junction unmatched. This CDR3 region has 14 residues. Germline V gene lookup returns CDR1 SGHVS and CDR2 FQNEAQ.

This clonotype was seen a handful of times. This chain uses TRBV7-2 with TRBJ2-5, with 7 bases aligning to TRBD1. The germline V gene encodes CDR1 SGHTA and CDR2 FQGNSA. The CDR3 is 17 amino acids. Trimming took 5 bases from V and 1 from J; bases not matched to a gene: 13. The CDR3 DNA reads TGTGCCAGCAGCCCACCACCGGGACAGAGTTTCCAAGAGACCCAGTACTTC. It is translated as CASSPPPGQSFQETQYF.

The J gene is TRBJ1-2, the V gene TRBV5-6, with D maybe TRBD1 (6 bases). This CDR3 has 18 residues. Trimming removed 3 bases at V and 4 bases at J, with 25 bases between. Germline V gene data show CDR1 as SGHDT and CDR2 as YYEEEE. The CDR3 DNA reads as TGTGCCAGCAGCTCAGGACAGAGAGAAAGATTTAGGAGCTATGGCTACACCTTC. It codes for CASSSGQRERFRSYGYTF.

This clonotype was seen a few times. V usage is TRBV5-6 and J usage is TRBJ1-5, with 9 bases lining up with TRBD1. The V and J ends lost 4 bases and 0 bases, in that order; junction bases with no gene match: 8. This CDR3 is 17 amino acids long. Per the germline V gene, CDR1 is SGHDT and CDR2 is YYEEEE. The chain's CDR3 is CASSRRTGASSNQPQHF. The CDR3 coding sequence is TGTGCCAGCAGCCGTCGGACAGGGGCTTCTAGCAATCAGCCCCAGCATTTT.

The V and J genes are TRBV20-1 and TRBJ2-1, with a tentative D call TRBD2 (6 bases). V was trimmed by 2 bases and J by 1 base, leaving 12 bases between them. CDR3 length: 15 amino acids. Germline values: CDR1 DFQATT, CDR2 SNEGSKA (reference sequence). The DNA of the CDR3 is TGCAGTGCTAGAACAGGCGGGAATTCCTACAATGAGCAGTTCTTC. Protein: CSARTGGNSYNEQFF.

The chain recombines TRBV6-2 or TRBV6-3 with TRBJ1-1, with D unclear. Germline assignment: CDR1 MNHEY and CDR2 SVGEGT. The CDR3 has 15 residues. The ends were cut back, 0 bases at V and 4 bases at J, with 12 bases in the middle. The CDR3 loop reads CASSYSGMGGTEAFF. The CDR3 bases are TGTGCCAGCAGTTACTCTGGGATGGGTGGCACTGAAGCTTTCTTT.

This clonotype has only a few counts. The chain joins TRBV15 to TRBJ2-1; 7 bases align to TRBD1. The junction had 4 bases not matched to a gene; V was cut back by 2 bases and J by 9 bases. From germline, CDR1 is LNHNV and CDR2 YYDKDF (reference sequence). The CDR3 length is 13 residues. The CDR3 protein is CATSRQTGVEQFF. Here the CDR3 DNA reads TGTGCCACCAGCAGACAAACAGGGGTTGAGCAGTTCTTC.

The chain joins TRBV6-2 or TRBV6-3 to TRBJ2-7; D call uncertain. Germline lookup yields CDR1 MNHEY and CDR2 SVGEGT. V lost 2 bases, J lost 1 base, and 12 bases lay in between. This CDR3 comprises 15 residues. The CDR3, as DNA: TGTGCCAGCAGTTACCCCCCGTGGTGGTCCTACGAGCAGTACTTC. It translates to CASSYPPWWSYEQYF.

The J gene is TRBJ1-1, the V gene TRBV4-3; the D is unclear. Germline CDR1 LGHNA, CDR2 YSLEER. V was trimmed by 1 base and J by 4 bases, leaving 13 bases between them. CDR3 length: 15 amino acids. CDR3 sequence reads: CASSQAFPEGTEAFF. CDR3 nucleotide sequence: TGCGCCAGCAGCCAAGCTTTTCCGGAGGGCACTGAAGCTTTCTTT.

The gene calls are TRBV29-1 and TRBJ2-7; TRBD1 matches at 12 bases. This CDR3 has 13 residues. The trim removed 3 bases at V and 5 bases at J, leaving 2 bases unmatched. Germline V lookup: CDR1 SQVTM, CDR2 ANQGSEA. The CDR3: CSVEGQGANEQYF. The CDR3 bases are TGCAGCGTTGAGGGACAGGGGGCTAACGAGCAGTACTTC.

V usage is TRBV20-1 and J usage is TRBJ1-6; D is unresolved. Germline V gives CDR1 DFQATT, CDR2 SNEGSKA (reference sequence). CDR3 length: 16 residues. V lost 1 base, J lost 2 bases, and 12 bases lay in between. Written as DNA, the CDR3 is TGCAGTGCTAGAGCCGTCCAGAGCCCCTATAATTCACCCCTCCACTTT. Encoded protein: CSARAVQSPYNSPLHF.

The chain combines TRBV18 with TRBJ2-1, with D unresolved. This CDR3 contains 12 residues. Between the trimmed V and J ends, which lost 3 bases and 12 bases, there was a span of 12 bases. The germline V gene has CDR1 KGHSH and CDR2 LQKENI. The CDR3: CASSPRADGQFF. The CDR3 DNA reads TGTGCCAGCTCACCCCGTGCTGATGGGCAGTTCTTC.

Turning to this clonotype: Sequence at one end of the junction differs from germline and may be a read error. V is TRBV27 and J is TRBJ2-7; 7 bases align to TRBD2. The CDR3 runs 15 residues. Germline CDR1 reads MNHEY; CDR2 reads SMNVEV (reference sequence). The CDR3 bases are TGTGCCATCAGTTTAATAGCGGGCTTTTGGGGGGAGCAGTACTTC. It translates to CAISLIAGFWGEQYF.

This clonotype has just a few counts. The chain carries TRBV13 and TRBJ2-1; D possibly corresponds to TRBD2 (7 bases). Germline V gene lookup returns CDR1 PRHDT and CDR2 FYEKMQ (reference sequence). The CDR3 has 15 residues. Trimming shortened V by 1 base and J by 5 bases, and 12 bases separated the two germline ends. The chain's CDR3 is CASSLAGGQHNEQFF. Here the CDR3 DNA reads TGTGCCAGCAGCTTAGCGGGGGGCCAACACAATGAGCAGTTCTTC.

There are a few counts of this clonotype. The V gene is TRBV9, the J gene TRBJ2-2; 8 bases agree with TRBD2. J lost 4 bases, V lost 3 bases, and 5 bases had no gene match. This CDR3 region has 15 residues. Germline lookup yields CDR1 SGDLS and CDR2 YYNGEE. The CDR3 loop reads CASSALTSVTGELFF. The CDR3 DNA reads TGTGCCAGCAGCGCTTTGACTAGCGTCACCGGGGAGCTGTTTTTT. The variable domain in full, with the rest retrieved from reference TRBV9 and TRBJ2-2, is DSGVTQTPKHLITATGQRVTLRCSPRSGDLSVYWYQQSLDQGLQFLIQYYNGEERAKGNILERFSAQQFPDLHSELNLSSLELGDSALYFCASSALTSVTGELFFGEGSRLTVL.

In this sample, this clonotype turned up a few times. The chain has TRBV28 and TRBJ2-7; 12 nucleotides line up with TRBD1. Trimming removed 4 bases from V and 5 bases from J; junction bases left unmatched: 6. This CDR3 region has 15 residues. In germline, CDR1 is MDHEN, CDR2 SYDVKM. Here the CDR3 reads CASSSPGTGGDEQYF. CDR3 coding DNA: TGTGCCAGCAGTTCACCCGGGACAGGGGGCGACGAGCAGTACTTC.

This clonotype was recorded a few times. The chain combines TRBV7-2 with TRBJ1-2; 7 nucleotides agree with TRBD1. Germline V gene sequence: CDR1 SGHTA, CDR2 FQGNSA. The CDR3 spans 13 residues. Unmatched junction bases numbered 10, after V lost 5 bases and J lost 10 bases. CDR3: CASSTTGVSNYTF. The CDR3 DNA reads as TGTGCCAGCAGCACAACAGGGGTATCCAACTACACCTTC. Full variable domain (missing parts from reference TRBV7-2 and TRBJ1-2): GAGVSQSPSNKVTEKGKDVELRCDPISGHTALYWYRQSLGQGLEFLIYFQGNSAPDKSGLPSDRFSAERTGGSVSTLTIQRTQQEDSAVYLCASSTTGVSNYTFGSGTRLTVV.

The chain combines TRBV11-2 with TRBJ2-5; D is tentatively TRBD1 or TRBD2 (5 bases each). The CDR3 runs 13 residues. Germline V gives CDR1 SGHAT, CDR2 FQNNGV. The ends were cut back, 3 bases at V and 7 bases at J, with 12 bases in the middle. CDR3 sequence reads: CASSFEGRGTQYF. CDR3 sequence (DNA): TGTGCCAGCAGCTTCGAGGGACGGGGGACCCAGTACTTC.

Worth noting for this clonotype: Relative to the germline gene, one junction end is altered; a read error may explain this. This chain joins TRBV4-2 and TRBJ2-3; 13 nucleotides align to TRBD2. The CDR3 spans 20 residues. The germline V gene encodes CDR1 LGHNA and CDR2 YNFKEQ. In DNA, the CDR3 is TGTGCCAGCTGCCAGCCGGGACTAGCGGGGAAAATGAGGCACACAGATACGCAGTATTTT. It specifies CASCQPGLAGKMRHTDTQYF.

The CDR3 reads CASSSYRDNNEQFF. The CDR3 coding sequence is TGCGCCAGCAGCTCTTACCGGGACAACAATGAGCAGTTCTTC. The genes are TRBV5-1 and TRBJ2-1; TRBD1 might be the D (6 bases). The CDR3 loop spans 14 amino acids. With 3 bases removed from V and 5 bases from J, the gap between germline ends came to 12 bases. The germline CDR1 and CDR2 sequences are SGHRS and YFSETQ.

This clonotype appeared many times. The chain has TRBV6-2 or TRBV6-3 and TRBJ1-5, with no clear D. V lost 2 bases and J lost 2, with 10 bases in between. Germline CDR1 is MNHEY and CDR2 is SVGEGT. The CDR3 loop spans 15 amino acids. Here the CDR3 DNA reads TGTGCCAGCAGTTACGGGAGAATTGGCAATCAGCCCCAGCATTTT. This gives the protein CASSYGRIGNQPQHF.

The J gene is TRBJ2-3, the V gene TRBV5-1; D perhaps matches TRBD2 (6 bases). The CDR3 totals 14 residues. Germline values: CDR1 SGHRS, CDR2 YFSETQ. Trimming pared 4 bases from V and 3 bases from J, leaving 12 bases between. CDR3 loop: CASSMRDGTDTQYF. The CDR3 DNA is TGCGCCAGCAGCATGCGGGACGGGACAGATACGCAGTATTTT.

This clonotype was observed a handful of times. The rearrangement uses TRBV12-3 or TRBV12-4 and TRBJ1-2; 9 nucleotides agree with TRBD1. V lost 5 bases, J lost 4 bases, and 14 bases stayed unmatched. This CDR3 comprises 17 residues. The CDR3 region has the DNA TGTGCCAGCAGTCCGGACAGGGGAAATGTACGTAGCTATGGCTACACCTTC. This gives the protein CASSPDRGNVRSYGYTF.